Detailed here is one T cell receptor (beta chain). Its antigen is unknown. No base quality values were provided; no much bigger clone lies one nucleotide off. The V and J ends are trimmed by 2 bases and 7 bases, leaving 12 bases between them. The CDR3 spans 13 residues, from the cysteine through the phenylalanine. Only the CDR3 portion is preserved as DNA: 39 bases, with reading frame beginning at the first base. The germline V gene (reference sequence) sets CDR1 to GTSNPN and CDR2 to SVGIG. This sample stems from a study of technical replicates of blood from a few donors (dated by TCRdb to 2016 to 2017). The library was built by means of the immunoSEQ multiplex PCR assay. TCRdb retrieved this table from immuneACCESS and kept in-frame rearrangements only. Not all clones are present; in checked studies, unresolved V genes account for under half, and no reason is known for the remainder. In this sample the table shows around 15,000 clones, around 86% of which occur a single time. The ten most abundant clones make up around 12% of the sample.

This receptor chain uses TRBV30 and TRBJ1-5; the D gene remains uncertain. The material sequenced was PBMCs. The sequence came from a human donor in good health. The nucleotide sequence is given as TGTGCCTGGAGTCCGGTGGGAGGACAGCCCCAGCATTTT. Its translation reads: CAWSPVGGQPQHF. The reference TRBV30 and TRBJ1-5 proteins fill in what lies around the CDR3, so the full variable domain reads SQTIHQWPATLVQPVGSPLSLECTVEGTSNPNLYWYRQAAGRGLQLLFYSVGIGQISSEVPQNLSASRPQDRQFILSSKKLLLSDSGFYLCAWSPVGGQPQHFGDGTRLSIL.